The clone carrying this TCR beta chain was recorded once. The data originate from a study of Ad26.COV2.S vaccination and SARS-CoV-2 variants. Only in-frame clones appear in the TCRdb table, and some are missing; sequencing was by immunoSEQ multiplex PCR. Of hundreds of thousands of clones listed, approximately 90% are singletons. The receptor's source is a human donor who had recovered from COVID-19. The material sequenced was peripheral blood, taken after recovery from COVID-19.

CDR3 nucleotide sequence: TGTGCCAGCAGTTTAGATTCTAATGAAAAACTGTTTTTT. The encoded protein is CASSLDSNEKLFF. This chain uses TRBV12-3 or TRBV12-4 with TRBJ1-4; D uncertain. CDR3 size: 13 residues. Trimming pared 1 base from V and 3 bases from J, leaving 3 bases between.